The clone carrying this TCR beta chain has at least ten counts. Its antigen is currently unknown. This sample was taken from a study of neurological immune-mediated disorders. The time point here: longitudinal time-point 3. A 10-nucleotide random UMI tagged transcripts in template-switch 5'RACE cDNA synthesis. MiXCR was run by TCRdb on the 5' RACE reads, yielding one entry per CDR3 protein. The repertoire holds tens of thousands of distinct CDR3 sequences, with about 13% as singletons. Study-level points and caveats: Healthy controls had more TCR clonal expansion than multiple sclerosis, which showed the least, whereas HTLV-1-associated myelopathy showed the most. CDR3 amino acid sequences found in expanded clones were never shared across subjects, suggesting private repertoires in all groups.

From germline, CDR1 is SQVTM and CDR2 ANQGSEA. The CDR3 is 13 amino acids. V lost 5 bases and J lost 0, with 10 bases in between. This TCR was recovered from a male donor with HTLV-1-associated myelopathy (HAM/TSP). Source material: PBMCs. The chain employs TRBV29-1 and TRBJ1-2, with D uncertain. The CDR3 nucleotides read TGCAGCGTTTCCCACCGAACTAACTATGGCTACACCTTC. The encoded protein is CSVSHRTNYGYTF.